The 12 T cell receptor beta chains presented below share a single source sample, sequenced in a study of patients and donors after allogeneic stem cell transplantation (dated by TCRdb to 2018 to 2021). The library relied on RT-PCR. Sequencer: NextSeq 550. Using fastp at Q25 and MiXCR, TCRdb reprocessed the public reads and kept productive beta chains. Each record represents a unique CDR3 protein, reported with the most common genes and DNA among its rows. The sample profile shows about 160,000 distinct CDR3 sequences; more than 20% of them were found once. The ten largest clones add up to roughly 27% of the sample. The sequenced sample consisted of blood, either unsorted or a sorted T cell fraction (not recorded which). The receptors shown here come from a human donor who was either an allogeneic HSCT recipient or a stem cell or donor lymphocyte infusion donor (not recorded which). It is not recorded whose cells these are; they may come from a transplant donor.

This chain uses TRBV7-8 with TRBJ1-5, with no clear D. Per the germline V gene, CDR1 is SGHVS and CDR2 is FQNEAQ. The CDR3 consists of 17 residues. Trimming took 5 bases from V and 1 from J, leaving 18 bases between them. The CDR3 here is CASSLRSRLLSNQPQHF. The CDR3 bases are TGTGCCAGCAGCCTGCGGAGTCGACTGCTAAGCAATCAGCCCCAGCATTTT.

This chain links TRBV6-5 with TRBJ1-1; D may be TRBD1 (5 bases). Trimming cost V 8 bases and J 3 bases, with 7 bases left between them. CDR3 size: 11 residues. Germline CDR1 reads MNHEY; CDR2 reads SVGAGI. Written as DNA, the CDR3 is TGTGCCAGCGTGGGGGACACTGAAGCTTTCTTT. As protein: CASVGDTEAFF.

Ten or more counts support this clonotype. V and J are TRBV12-3 or TRBV12-4 and TRBJ1-1; the D is unclear. V was cut by 3 bases and J by 7 bases, with 3 bases left in between. This CDR3 has 10 amino acids. CDR3 in DNA: TGTGCCAGCAGTTTCGGTGAAGCTTTCTTT. This encodes CASSFGEAFF.

This clonotype was detected a few times. V gene TRBV12-3 or TRBV12-4 combines with J gene TRBJ2-2; D is undetermined. The CDR3 covers 10 residues. Trimming cost V 9 bases and J 8 bases, with 7 bases left between them. The CDR3: CASSVGELFF. In DNA form, the CDR3 reads TGTGCCAGTAGTGTAGGGGAGCTGTTTTTT.

The rearrangement links TRBV11-3 to TRBJ2-1, with unresolved D. The CDR3 sequence is 15 residues long. From germline, CDR1 is SGHNT and CDR2 YENEEA. V lost 6 bases, J lost 0 bases, and 12 bases lay in between. Here the CDR3 DNA reads TGTGCCAGCAGTTACTTAAGGAGCTCCTACAATGAGCAGTTCTTC. Amino acids: CASSYLRSSYNEQFF.

This clonotype has a count of ten or more. The chain has TRBV20-1 and TRBJ1-2, with TRBD1 as a possible D gene (6 bases). CDR3 size: 16 residues. V lost 3 bases to trimming and J lost 5 bases, with 22 bases between them. The germline V gene has CDR1 DFQATT and CDR2 SNEGSKA (reference sequence). CDR3 protein: CSASALLRGLGYGYTF. The CDR3 DNA reads as TGCAGTGCTAGCGCCTTGCTTCGGGGGCTAGGGTATGGCTACACCTTC.

The genes are TRBV2 and TRBJ1-5, with TRBD1 as a possible D gene (5 bases). Between the trimmed V and J ends, which lost 3 bases and 2 bases, there was a span of 17 bases. CDR3 length: 17 residues. Germline lookup yields CDR1 SNHLY and CDR2 FYNNEI. The CDR3 protein is CASSEEGKVRRNQPQHF. CDR3 nucleotide sequence: TGTGCCAGCAGTGAGGAGGGGAAGGTGCGGCGCAATCAGCCCCAGCATTTT.

This chain links TRBV28 with TRBJ2-1; D perhaps matches TRBD2 (6 bases). The V gene lost 7 bases and the J gene lost 6 bases, with 22 bases spanning the gap. Germline CDR1 reads MDHEN; CDR2 reads SYDVKM. CDR3 size: 16 residues. The CDR3 sequence: CASTRAGPGRGNEQFF. CDR3 DNA: TGTGCCAGCACCCGGGCGGGGCCCGGGCGGGGCAATGAGCAGTTCTTC.

This clonotype was recorded a few times. This chain links TRBV4-1 with TRBJ1-1; D unclear. CDR1 and CDR2 from the germline V gene are MGHRA and YSYEKL. Trimming removed 1 base at V and 6 bases at J, with 18 bases between. The CDR3 is 16 amino acids. In DNA form, the CDR3 reads TGCGCCAGCAGCCAAGGATCGGCTCCCAGGAGGGCTGAAGCTTTCTTT. Translating gives CASSQGSAPRRAEAFF.

V gene TRBV7-9 combines with J gene TRBJ1-2; D gene unclear. Trimming cost V 1 base and J 6 bases, with 15 bases left between them. CDR1 and CDR2 (germline): SEHNR, FQNEAQ (reference sequence). The CDR3 runs to 15 residues. CDR3 amino acids: CASSLVGQNRHGYTF. The CDR3 bases are TGTGCCAGCAGCTTAGTTGGGCAGAACCGTCATGGCTACACCTTC.

This clonotype was counted between two and nine times. The chain couples TRBV27 to TRBJ1-6; D is perhaps TRBD1 (6 bases). This CDR3 is built from 15 residues. Trimming took 5 bases from V and 9 from J, leaving 17 bases between them. Germline lookup yields CDR1 MNHEY and CDR2 SMNVEV (reference sequence). CDR3 protein: CASSPTGWGASPLHF. The CDR3 coding sequence is TGTGCCAGCAGTCCTACAGGGTGGGGAGCTTCACCCCTCCACTTT.

J is TRBJ1-1 and V is TRBV2; D possibly corresponds to TRBD1 (5 bases). The CDR3 has 16 amino acids. The germline gives CDR1 SNHLY, CDR2 FYNNEI. V was pared by 8 bases and J by 1 base, with 20 bases between. The CDR3 region has the DNA TGTGCCAGCCTATCGGACTGGGGGATGGGGAACACTGAAGCTTTCTTT. Amino acid sequence: CASLSDWGMGNTEAFF.